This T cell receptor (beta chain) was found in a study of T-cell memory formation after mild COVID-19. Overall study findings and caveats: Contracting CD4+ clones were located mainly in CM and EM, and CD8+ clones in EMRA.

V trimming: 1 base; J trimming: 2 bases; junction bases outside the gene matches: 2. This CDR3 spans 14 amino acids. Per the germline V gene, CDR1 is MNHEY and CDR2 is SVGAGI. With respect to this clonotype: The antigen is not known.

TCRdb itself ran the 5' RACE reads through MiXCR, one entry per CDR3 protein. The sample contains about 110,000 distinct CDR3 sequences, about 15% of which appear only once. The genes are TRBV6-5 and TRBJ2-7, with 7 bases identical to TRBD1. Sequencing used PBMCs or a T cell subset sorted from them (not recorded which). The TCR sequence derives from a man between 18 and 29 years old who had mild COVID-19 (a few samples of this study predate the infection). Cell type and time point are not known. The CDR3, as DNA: TGTGCCAGCAGTTACTTCGGACAGGCCTACGAGCAGTACTTC. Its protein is CASSYFGQAYEQYF.